The 6 T cell receptor beta chains given below trace back to one sample, sequenced in a study of CD8 T cells in Susac syndrome (dated by TCRdb to about 2019). Libraries came from the immunoSEQ multiplex PCR assay. RNA was extracted using the RNeasy kit, and about 0.5 to 1 microgram was reverse transcribed with random hexamers. TCRdb passed the public sequencing reads through fastp at Q25 and MiXCR, retaining productive beta sequences. Each CDR3 protein gets just one entry, which takes the most common genes and DNA from the rows behind it. The table for this sample lists around 180,000 distinct CDR3 sequences; approximately 94% of them were counted only once. The top ten clones comprise roughly 0.12% of the sample. The material sequenced was CD4+ T cells from PBMCs. These receptors all come from a human donor with Susac syndrome.

The V and J genes are TRBV29-1 and TRBJ2-1; TRBD1 matches 9 bases. The germline CDR1 and CDR2 sequences are SQVTM and ANQGSEA. The J segment lost 5 bases and the V segment lost 4 bases, leaving 6 bases of the junction unmatched. CDR3 length: 14 amino acids. CDR3 DNA sequence: TGCAGCGTTGGGGGACAGGGACTCAACAATGAGCAGTTCTTC. Amino acids: CSVGGQGLNNEQFF.

The rearrangement uses TRBV2 and TRBJ1-2, with D unclear. The CDR3 has 13 residues. V was cut by 2 bases and J by 8 bases, with 12 bases left in between. The germline V gene encodes CDR1 SNHLY and CDR2 FYNNEI. The CDR3 DNA sequence: TGTGCCAGCAGTGAATACAACAATAGGGGCTACACCTTC. Residues: CASSEYNNRGYTF.

The CDR3 spells CASRKARTGVNYGYTF. CDR3 nucleotide sequence: TGTGCCAGCAGAAAGGCCCGTACAGGGGTCAACTATGGCTACACCTTC. The V call is TRBV6-1, the J call TRBJ1-2; 7 nucleotides align to TRBD1. This CDR3 has 16 amino acids. CDR1 MNHNS and CDR2 SASEGT come from the germline V gene. J was trimmed by 2 bases and V by 6 bases; bases with no gene match: 12.

In nucleotides, the CDR3 is TGTGCCTGGAGGCCGGGCGGTTATGGCTACACCTTC. Translated: CAWRPGGYGYTF. The rearrangement links TRBV30 to TRBJ1-2; D is undetermined. Germline values: CDR1 GTSNPN, CDR2 SVGIG (reference sequence). This CDR3 is built from 12 residues. The germline V and J ends were trimmed by 3 bases and 5 bases, with 10 bases remaining between them.

The chain couples TRBV13 to TRBJ2-3; 11 nucleotides match TRBD2. Per germline, CDR1 PRHDT and CDR2 FYEKMQ (reference sequence). V trimming: 4 bases; J trimming: 0 bases; junction bases outside the gene matches: 3. The CDR3 has 16 amino acids. The CDR3 DNA sequence: TGTGCCAGCAGCTCCTTAGCGGGGGGGAGCACAGATACGCAGTATTTT. Translating gives CASSSLAGGSTDTQYF.

The chain has TRBV7-9 and TRBJ2-1; the D gene is possibly TRBD2 (5 bases). Trimming took 5 bases from V and 9 from J, leaving 14 bases between them. Germline CDR1 is SEHNR and CDR2 is FQNEAQ (reference sequence). CDR3 size: 13 residues. CDR3 loop: CASSRPSGIEQFF. The CDR3 nucleotides are TGTGCCAGCAGCCGTCCCTCCGGGATTGAGCAGTTCTTC.